The 31 T cell receptor beta chains given below trace back to one sample, sequenced in a study of Ad26.COV2.S vaccination and SARS-CoV-2 variants. The repertoire was sequenced with immunoSEQ multiplex PCR; TCRdb's copy has only in-frame clones and lacks some. The sample shows 350,000 to 500,000 clones, around 90% of them seen only once. Treatment defined: 15 to 20 received Ad26.COV2.S at low or high dose, single or two shots; roughly 5 received placebo; per-sample allocation not given. Day 63 after the first vaccine or placebo injection was the time point for sampling. The sequences come from peripheral blood, collected in a trial of Ad26.COV2.S vaccine versus placebo. Source of these receptors: a person aged 18-65 years who received the Ad26.COV2.S COVID-19 vaccine or a placebo.

The rearrangement uses TRBV9 and TRBJ2-1, with D possibly being TRBD2 (6 bases). CDR1 and CDR2 (germline): SGDLS, YYNGEE. V was pared by 4 bases and J by 6 bases, with 23 bases between. This CDR3 comprises 17 residues. CDR3 residues: CASSLDASGVSINEQFF. The DNA for the CDR3 is TGTGCCAGCAGCCTTGACGCCTCGGGAGTCTCTATCAATGAGCAGTTCTTC.

Of note for this clone: Other DNA sequences in the sample encode the same CDR3. The rearrangement links TRBV18 to TRBJ2-2; 9 bases are a match to TRBD1. V was pared by 1 base and J by 1 base, with 1 base of the junction left unmatched. The CDR3 spans 16 residues. Germline values: CDR1 KGHSH, CDR2 LQKENI. The DNA of the CDR3 is TGTGCCAGCTCACCACTGGGACAGGGGAACACCGGGGAGCTGTTTTTT. This gives the protein CASSPLGQGNTGELFF.

The chain employs TRBV10-3 and TRBJ1-5, with D hard to call. Germline lookup yields CDR1 ENHRY and CDR2 SYGVKD. V was clipped by 7 bases and J by 1 base, with 8 bases between them. This CDR3 contains 13 residues. The CDR3 loop is CAIIEGSNQPQHF. CDR3 nucleotides: TGTGCCATCATAGAGGGCAGCAATCAGCCCCAGCATTTT.

The chain uses TRBV5-1 and TRBJ1-6; TRBD1 might be the D (5 bases). This CDR3 region has 15 residues. The germline V and J ends were trimmed by 4 bases and 9 bases, with 17 bases remaining between them. Germline-derived CDR1 and CDR2 are SGHRS and YFSETQ. CDR3 sequence: CASSPERGPGSPLHF. The CDR3, as DNA: TGCGCCAGCAGCCCGGAGCGGGGACCGGGTTCACCCCTCCACTTT.

This sequence joins TRBV2 and TRBJ2-7; the D gene is possibly TRBD2 (5 bases). Germline CDR1 is SNHLY and CDR2 is FYNNEI. V dropped 6 bases and J dropped 0 bases, with 15 bases sitting between them. This CDR3 is 15 amino acids long. CDR3 residues: CASSVSGIYSYEQYF. Written as DNA, the CDR3 is TGTGCCAGCAGCGTGTCCGGGATCTACTCCTACGAGCAGTACTTC.

The J gene is TRBJ2-5, the V gene TRBV30; 11 nucleotides align to TRBD2. V was pared by 5 bases and J by 2 bases, with 10 bases of the junction left unmatched. CDR1 is GTSNPN, CDR2 SVGIG, per germline (reference sequence). CDR3 length: 16 amino acids. CDR3 nucleotides: TGTGCCTGGCTCGACGGACTAGCGGGCGAGCAAGAGACCCAGTACTTC. Its protein product is CAWLDGLAGEQETQYF.

The chain links TRBV21-1 to TRBJ2-1; TRBD2 reflects the table's D call only, with no check against the DNA. TRBV21-1 corresponds to a pseudogene. This CDR3 region has 14 residues. Here the CDR3 reads CASSIQREFNEQFF. In DNA form, the CDR3 reads TGTGCCAGCAGCATCCAGCGGGAGTTCAATGAGCAGTTCTTC.

Only a few counts were recorded for this clone. The chain carries TRBV2 and TRBJ1-6; 8 bases match TRBD1. The length of the CDR3 is 14 residues. The germline V gene has CDR1 SNHLY and CDR2 FYNNEI. V shed 6 bases, J shed 9 bases, and the junction held 7 bases outside the gene matches. CDR3 region: CASREDRVSSPLHF. The CDR3 DNA reads TGTGCCAGCAGGGAGGACAGGGTCTCTTCACCCCTCCACTTT.

This clone was counted a few times. The V and J genes are TRBV6-6 and TRBJ2-1, with D hard to call. V shed 2 bases and J shed 0 bases, with 5 bases lying between them. Germline V gene sequence: CDR1 MNHNY, CDR2 SVGAGI (reference sequence). The CDR3 is 14 residues long. CDR3 in DNA: TGTGCCAGCAGTTACGCAAGCTCCTACAATGAGCAGTTCTTC. Protein sequence: CASSYASSYNEQFF.

V usage is TRBV29-1 and J usage is TRBJ2-7; TRBD1 matches at 8 bases. CDR1 and CDR2 from the germline V gene are SQVTM and ANQGSEA. This CDR3 has 15 residues. The V gene end was trimmed by 6 bases and the J gene end by 2 bases; junction bases not matched to a gene: 12. The chain's CDR3 is CSVTGGNPGTYEQYF. DNA of the CDR3: TGCAGCGTAACAGGGGGGAACCCTGGGACCTACGAGCAGTACTTC.

The chain carries TRBV19 and TRBJ2-7; D is unclear. Trimming stripped 3 bases from V and 0 bases from J, with 6 bases between. CDR3 length: 13 residues. The germline CDR1 and CDR2 sequences are LNHDA and SQIVND (reference sequence). CDR3 nucleotides: TGTGCCAGTAGTATTGACTCCTCCTACGAGCAGTACTTC. This sequence encodes CASSIDSSYEQYF.

The chain links TRBV6-5 to TRBJ1-6, with unresolved D. V lost 7 bases and J 7 bases, leaving 14 bases between the germline ends. In germline, CDR1 is MNHEY, CDR2 SVGAGI. The CDR3 has 14 residues. The DNA of the CDR3 is TGTGCCAGCACCCGGACGGTGAAGAATTCACCCCTCCACTTT. This encodes CASTRTVKNSPLHF.

As DNA, the CDR3 is TGTGCCAGCTCACCGCGGACAGGGTCCTACAATGAGCAGTTCTTC. It specifies CASSPRTGSYNEQFF. The chain recombines TRBV18 with TRBJ2-1; 8 bases line up with TRBD1. The CDR3 is made up of 15 amino acids. CDR1 is KGHSH, CDR2 LQKENI, per germline. V was clipped by 3 bases and J by 1 base; unmatched bases: 2.

This clone has just one count. The rearrangement uses TRBV3-1 (or the pseudogene TRBV3-2) and TRBJ2-1, with 11 positions matching TRBD2. Trimming cost V 4 bases and J 4 bases; bases outside gene matches: 6. Germline V gives CDR1 LGHDT, CDR2 YNNKEL (reference sequence). The CDR3 loop spans 16 amino acids. The CDR3 nucleotides read TGTGCCAGCAGCCCAGGTAGCGGGAGGGAATACAATGAGCAGTTCTTC. It specifies CASSPGSGREYNEQFF.

The J gene is TRBJ1-6, the V gene TRBV7-2; D is perhaps TRBD1 (5 bases). This CDR3 comprises 15 residues. Germline V gene lookup returns CDR1 SGHTA and CDR2 FQGNSA. V was shortened by 1 base and J by 6 bases, with 10 bases between the two germline ends. The CDR3 is CASSLEGQANSPLHF. The CDR3 DNA follows: TGTGCCAGCAGCTTAGAGGGGCAGGCTAATTCACCCCTCCACTTT.

The V call is TRBV19, the J call TRBJ2-6; D call uncertain. V lost 5 bases, J lost 0 bases, and 17 bases lay in between. In germline, CDR1 is LNHDA, CDR2 SQIVND (reference sequence). The CDR3 contains 18 residues. CDR3 sequence (DNA): TGTGCCAGTAGTCTCCAATCCCCGACTGGCTCTGGGGCCAACGTCCTGACTTTC. As protein: CASSLQSPTGSGANVLTF.

The chain joins TRBV20-1 to TRBJ2-7, with 9 bases aligning to TRBD1. The germline V gene encodes CDR1 DFQATT and CDR2 SNEGSKA (reference sequence). The CDR3 runs to 15 residues. After removal of 3 bases from V and 4 bases from J, the junction contained 10 bases not matched to a gene. CDR3 protein: CSASLTGTGSYEQYF. CDR3 coding DNA: TGCAGTGCTAGTCTCACCGGGACAGGGAGTTACGAGCAGTACTTC.

This clone was observed a few times. This sequence joins TRBV18 and TRBJ2-1; 11 bases align to TRBD2. The germline gives CDR1 KGHSH, CDR2 LQKENI. This CDR3 contains 18 residues. V gave up 3 bases and J gave up 4 bases; unmatched junction bases: 11. The CDR3 sequence: CASSPDGGIAGGYNEQFF. The DNA for the CDR3 is TGTGCCAGCTCACCCGATGGAGGGATAGCGGGAGGGTACAATGAGCAGTTCTTC.

The chain employs TRBV3-1 (or the pseudogene TRBV3-2) and TRBJ2-7; possibly TRBD1 for D (5 bases). V was trimmed by 1 base and J by 4 bases, leaving 14 bases between them. Germline CDR1 and CDR2: LGHDT and YNNKEL (reference sequence). The CDR3 is 15 amino acids. CDR3 nucleotides: TGTGCCAGCAGCCAAGGAGGTGGGGCAGGATACGAGCAGTACTTC. Its protein is CASSQGGGAGYEQYF.

This chain uses TRBV7-2 with TRBJ2-7; D gene ambiguous. Trimming took off 6 bases at V and 4 bases at J, with 16 bases between the two ends. Germline V gene sequence: CDR1 SGHTA, CDR2 FQGNSA. The CDR3 contains 14 residues. The CDR3, as DNA: TGTGCCAGCAGTCCGACCGTTATCCAATACGAGCAGTACTTC. This codes for CASSPTVIQYEQYF.

The CDR3 DNA is TGTGCCAGCAGCTTGGGGCTAGCTACCGTAGAGACCCAGTACTTC. Translated: CASSLGLATVETQYF. The chain uses TRBV5-4 and TRBJ2-5; weak D call: TRBD2 (5 bases). CDR3 size: 15 residues. Trimming stripped 0 bases from V and 4 bases from J, with 13 bases between. Germline CDR1 and CDR2: SGHNT and YYREEE (reference sequence).

The chain couples TRBV25-1 to TRBJ1-2, with D possibly matching TRBD1 (5 bases). V was pared by 3 bases and J by 1 base, with 15 bases between. In germline, CDR1 is MGHDK, CDR2 SYGVNS. The CDR3 is 16 residues long. In DNA, the CDR3 is TGTGCCAGCAGTGACGGTTTGGGACTGATTAACTATGGCTACACCTTC. This codes for CASSDGLGLINYGYTF.

The J gene is TRBJ1-1, the V gene TRBV7-2, with D unclear. The CDR3 contains 14 residues. Deletions cut 5 bases from V and 1 base from J, with 11 bases between. CDR1 SGHTA and CDR2 FQGNSA come from the germline V gene. The CDR3 spells CASSRHTQNTEAFF. CDR3 coding DNA: TGTGCCAGCAGCCGCCACACTCAGAACACTGAAGCTTTCTTT.

This clone was seen once. This chain uses TRBV6-1 with TRBJ1-1; 7 bases are shared with TRBD1. CDR3 length: 15 residues. The germline V gene encodes CDR1 MNHNS and CDR2 SASEGT. After removal of 3 bases from V and 5 bases from J, the junction contained 9 bases not matched to a gene. This chain's CDR3 is CASSDGTVGRTEAFF. CDR3 nucleotide sequence: TGTGCCAGCAGTGACGGGACAGTGGGAAGAACTGAAGCTTTCTTT.

This clone was picked up one time. This sequence joins TRBV11-3 and TRBJ2-5; 12 nucleotides match TRBD1. V dropped 5 bases and J dropped 4; count of bases not matched to a gene: 5. The CDR3 is 15 amino acids. CDR1 and CDR2 (germline): SGHNT, YENEEA. The CDR3 DNA reads as TGTGCCAGCAGCCAAGGGACAGGGGGCGGAGAGACCCAGTACTTC. It specifies CASSQGTGGGETQYF.

The genes are TRBV9 and TRBJ2-3, with 12 bases lining up with TRBD2. This CDR3 spans 16 amino acids. V trimming: 3 bases; J trimming: 6 bases; junction bases outside the gene matches: 8. Germline V lookup: CDR1 SGDLS, CDR2 YYNGEE. CDR3 DNA sequence: TGTGCCAGCAGCGGGCTAGCGGGAGGGCGGGGGGATACGCAGTATTTT. This encodes CASSGLAGGRGDTQYF. The whole variable domain, filled in from reference TRBV9 and TRBJ2-3, reads DSGVTQTPKHLITATGQRVTLRCSPRSGDLSVYWYQQSLDQGLQFLIQYYNGEERAKGNILERFSAQQFPDLHSELNLSSLELGDSALYFCASSGLAGGRGDTQYFGPGTRLTVL.

V usage is TRBV9 and J usage is TRBJ2-3; D perhaps matches TRBD1 (6 bases). Trimming stripped 4 bases from V and 0 bases from J, with 9 bases between. The germline gives CDR1 SGDLS, CDR2 YYNGEE. The CDR3 is 14 amino acids. CDR3 amino acids: CASSHDRSTDTQYF. CDR3 nucleotide sequence: TGTGCCAGCAGCCATGACAGGAGCACAGATACGCAGTATTTT.

Worth noting for this clone: This sample also contains other DNA sequences that code for the same CDR3. This chain uses TRBV11-3 with TRBJ2-5, with D unclear. The CDR3 totals 12 residues. The ends were cut back, 0 bases at V and 4 bases at J, with 3 bases in the middle. Germline V CDR1 and CDR2: SGHNT, YENEEA. The CDR3 protein is CASSLDRETQYF. In DNA form, the CDR3 reads TGTGCCAGCAGCTTAGATAGAGAGACCCAGTACTTC.

The CDR3 loop reads CSASAGGSYTF. The CDR3 DNA reads TGCAGTGCTAGTGCAGGGGGTAGCTACACCTTC. The J gene is TRBJ1-2, the V gene TRBV20-1; 7 bases align to TRBD1. Germline V gives CDR1 DFQATT, CDR2 SNEGSKA (reference sequence). The junction had 4 bases not matched to a gene; V was cut back by 3 bases and J by 9 bases. The CDR3 length is 11 residues.

The rearrangement uses TRBV7-2 and TRBJ1-1; no firm D call. V shed 1 base and J shed 1 base, with 10 bases lying between them. This CDR3 region has 15 residues. Germline values: CDR1 SGHTA, CDR2 FQGNSA. As DNA, the CDR3 is TGTGCCAGCAGCTTAGTGGTGGCACCGAACACTGAAGCTTTCTTT. Translation gives CASSLVVAPNTEAFF.

V is TRBV7-9 and J is TRBJ2-1; unclear D gene. CDR3 length: 13 residues. V was clipped by 5 bases and J by 8 bases, with 13 bases between them. From germline, CDR1 is SEHNR and CDR2 FQNEAQ (reference sequence). CDR3 coding DNA: TGTGCCAGCAGCCACAATTTCTTGGATGAGCAGTTCTTC. Encoded protein: CASSHNFLDEQFF.